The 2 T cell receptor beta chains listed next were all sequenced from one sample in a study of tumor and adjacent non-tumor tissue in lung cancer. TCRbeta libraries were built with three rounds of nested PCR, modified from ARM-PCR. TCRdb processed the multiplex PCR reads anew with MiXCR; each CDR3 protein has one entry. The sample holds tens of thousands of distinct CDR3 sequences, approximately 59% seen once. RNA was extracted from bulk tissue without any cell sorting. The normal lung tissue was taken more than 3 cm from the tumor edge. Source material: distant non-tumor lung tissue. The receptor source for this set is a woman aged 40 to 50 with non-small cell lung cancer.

DNA of the CDR3: TGTGTCAGAAGCTTCTTGAGTCTCTCAGATACGCAGTATTTT. This sequence encodes CVRSFLSLSDTQYF. The rearrangement joins TRBV11-3 to TRBJ2-3; D is unresolved. Per germline, CDR1 SGHNT and CDR2 YENEEA. The CDR3 totals 14 residues.

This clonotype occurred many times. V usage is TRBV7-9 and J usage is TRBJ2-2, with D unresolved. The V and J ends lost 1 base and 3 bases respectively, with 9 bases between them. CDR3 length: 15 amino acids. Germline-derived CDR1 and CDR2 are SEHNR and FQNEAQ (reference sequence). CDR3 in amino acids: CASSLDSGYTGELFF. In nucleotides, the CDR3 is TGTGCCAGCAGCTTAGATTCGGGTTACACCGGGGAGCTGTTTTTT.